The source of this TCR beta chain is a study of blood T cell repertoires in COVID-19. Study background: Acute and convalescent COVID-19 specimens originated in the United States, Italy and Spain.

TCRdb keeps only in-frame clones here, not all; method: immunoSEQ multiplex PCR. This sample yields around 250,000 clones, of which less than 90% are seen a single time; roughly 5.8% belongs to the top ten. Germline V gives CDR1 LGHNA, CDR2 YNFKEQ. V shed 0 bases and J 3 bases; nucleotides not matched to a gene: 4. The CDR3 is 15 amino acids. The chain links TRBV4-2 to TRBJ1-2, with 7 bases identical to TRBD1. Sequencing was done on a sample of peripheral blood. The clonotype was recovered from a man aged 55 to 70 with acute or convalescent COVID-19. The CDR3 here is CASSQDSGGYYGYTF. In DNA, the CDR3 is TGTGCCAGCAGCCAAGACTCAGGGGGTTACTATGGCTACACCTTC.